A few counts support the clone carrying this T cell receptor beta chain. What it binds is unknown. These data belong to a study of identical twins. Trimming pared 6 bases from V and 0 bases from J, leaving 11 bases between. CDR1 is SQVTM, CDR2 ANQGSEA, per germline. The CDR3 is 13 residues long. TCRdb processed the 5' RACE reads anew with MiXCR; each CDR3 protein has one entry. The sample has about 200,000 distinct CDR3 sequences, around a tenth seen once. Notes on the study in general: Insertion counts were lower in abundant cord blood beta clonotypes, a trend that memory repertoires did not show.

The rearrangement links TRBV29-1 to TRBJ1-1; D is perhaps TRBD1 (5 bases). The sequence came from a young woman in good health. The sequenced sample consisted of memory (CD45RO+) T cells sorted from blood. The CDR3 protein is CSVGASLNTEAFF. For the CDR3, the DNA is TGCAGCGTCGGGGCCAGCTTGAACACTGAAGCTTTCTTT.